The clone carrying this T cell receptor beta chain appeared once. The sample comes from a study of OX40 agonist ivuxolimab in advanced cancers. Looked up from germline, CDR1 is SGDLS and CDR2 is YYNGEE. Trimming stripped 0 bases from V and 5 bases from J, with 14 bases between. The CDR3 length is 15 residues. TCRdb keeps only in-frame clones here, not all; method: immunoSEQ multiplex PCR. The repertoire consists of under 75,000 clones, with approximately 89% occurring once and the leading ten covering approximately 2.1%. The receptor comes from an adult with an advanced solid tumor such as melanoma, head and neck, liver or kidney cancer. The sequencing here drew on CD4+ or CD8+ T cells sorted from blood, taken in a trial of the OX40 agonist ivuxolimab. This sequence joins TRBV9 and TRBJ1-2; D gene uncertain. The CDR3 here is CASSVDPGSSYGYTF. The CDR3 coding sequence is TGTGCCAGCAGCGTAGACCCGGGGAGTAGTTATGGCTACACCTTC.